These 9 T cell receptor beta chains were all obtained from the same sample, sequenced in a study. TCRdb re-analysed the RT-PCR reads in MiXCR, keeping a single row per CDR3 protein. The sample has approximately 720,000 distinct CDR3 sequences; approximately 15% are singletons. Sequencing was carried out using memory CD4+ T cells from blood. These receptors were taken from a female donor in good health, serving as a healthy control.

The CDR3 DNA sequence: TGCAGTGCTAGAGAGGGGGGGGCGCAGGGCTACACCTTC. This translates into CSAREGGAQGYTF. This chain joins TRBV20-1 and TRBJ1-2, with a tentative D call TRBD1 (6 bases). The CDR3 length is 13 residues. Per germline, CDR1 DFQATT and CDR2 SNEGSKA (reference sequence). V gave up 0 bases and J gave up 8 bases, with 13 bases separating them.

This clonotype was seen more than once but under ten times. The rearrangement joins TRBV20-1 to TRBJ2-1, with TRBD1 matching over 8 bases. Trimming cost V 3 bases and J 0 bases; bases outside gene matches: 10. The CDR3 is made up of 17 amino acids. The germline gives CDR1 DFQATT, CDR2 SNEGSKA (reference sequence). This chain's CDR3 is CSASPRTGPNSYNEQFF. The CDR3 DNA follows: TGCAGTGCTAGCCCGCGGACAGGGCCCAACTCCTACAATGAGCAGTTCTTC.

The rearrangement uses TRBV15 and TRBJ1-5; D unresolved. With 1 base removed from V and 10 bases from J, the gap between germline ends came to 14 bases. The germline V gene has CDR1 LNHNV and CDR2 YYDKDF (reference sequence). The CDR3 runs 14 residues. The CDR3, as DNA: TGTGCCACCAGCAGAGGTGCCCCGGGTTCACCCCAGCATTTT. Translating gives CATSRGAPGSPQHF.

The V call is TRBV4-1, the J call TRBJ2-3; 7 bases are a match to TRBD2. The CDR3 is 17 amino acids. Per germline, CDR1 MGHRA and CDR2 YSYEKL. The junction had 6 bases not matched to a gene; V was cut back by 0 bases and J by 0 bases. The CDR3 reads CASSQELAATSTDTQYF. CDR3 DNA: TGCGCCAGCAGCCAAGAGCTAGCGGCTACTAGCACAGATACGCAGTATTTT.

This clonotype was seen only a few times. CDR3 in DNA: TGTGCCAGCAGCTTGCGGGGTTCGGTTGCTGGAGAGACCCAGTACTTC. Its protein product is CASSLRGSVAGETQYF. V is TRBV11-1 and J is TRBJ2-5; maybe TRBD2 (6 bases). The CDR3 is 16 residues long. Trimming left V 3 bases short and J 4 bases short, with 18 bases between. Germline CDR1 is SGHAT and CDR2 is FQDESV (reference sequence).

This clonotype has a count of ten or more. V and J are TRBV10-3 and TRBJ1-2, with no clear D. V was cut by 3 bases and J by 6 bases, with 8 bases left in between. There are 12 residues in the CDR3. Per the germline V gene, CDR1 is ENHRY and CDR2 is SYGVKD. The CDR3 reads CAISDGGDGYTF. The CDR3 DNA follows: TGTGCCATCAGTGACGGAGGAGATGGCTACACCTTC.

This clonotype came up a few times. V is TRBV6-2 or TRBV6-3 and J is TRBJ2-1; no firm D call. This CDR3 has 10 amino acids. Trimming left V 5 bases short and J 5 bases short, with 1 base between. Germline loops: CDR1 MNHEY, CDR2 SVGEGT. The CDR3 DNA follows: TGTGCCAGCAGTAACAATGAGCAGTTCTTC. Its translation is CASSNNEQFF.

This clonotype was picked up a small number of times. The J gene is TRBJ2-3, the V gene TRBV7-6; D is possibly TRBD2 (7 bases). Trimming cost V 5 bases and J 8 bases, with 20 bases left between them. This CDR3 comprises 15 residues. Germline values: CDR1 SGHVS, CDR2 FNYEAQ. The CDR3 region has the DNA TGTGCCAGCAGCCCCCGAGTCGGGGAGGGGGGTACGCAGTATTTT. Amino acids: CASSPRVGEGGTQYF.

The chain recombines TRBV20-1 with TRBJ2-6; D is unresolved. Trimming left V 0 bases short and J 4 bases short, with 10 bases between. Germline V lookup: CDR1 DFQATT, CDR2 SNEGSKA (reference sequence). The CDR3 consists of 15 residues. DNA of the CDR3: TGCAGTGCTAGAGAAGGAGTATCGGGGGCCAACGTCCTGACTTTC. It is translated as CSAREGVSGANVLTF.